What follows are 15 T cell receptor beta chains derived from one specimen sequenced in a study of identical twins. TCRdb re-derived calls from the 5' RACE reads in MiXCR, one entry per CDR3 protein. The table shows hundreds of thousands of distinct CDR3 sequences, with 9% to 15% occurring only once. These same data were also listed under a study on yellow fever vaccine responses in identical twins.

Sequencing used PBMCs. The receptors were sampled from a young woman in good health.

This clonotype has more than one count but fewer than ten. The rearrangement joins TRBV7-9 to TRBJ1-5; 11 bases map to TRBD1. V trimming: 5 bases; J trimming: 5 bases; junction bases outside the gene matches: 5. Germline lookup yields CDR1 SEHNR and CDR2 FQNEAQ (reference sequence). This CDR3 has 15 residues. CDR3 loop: CASSTGQGAYQPQHF. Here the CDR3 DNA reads TGTGCCAGCAGCACCGGACAGGGGGCGTATCAGCCCCAGCATTTT. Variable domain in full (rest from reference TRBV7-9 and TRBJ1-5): DTGVSQNPRHKITKRGQNVTFRCDPISEHNRLYWYRQTLGQGPEFLTYFQNEAQLEKSRLLSDRFSAERPKGSFSTLEIQRTEQGDSAMYLCASSTGQGAYQPQHFGDGTRLSIL.

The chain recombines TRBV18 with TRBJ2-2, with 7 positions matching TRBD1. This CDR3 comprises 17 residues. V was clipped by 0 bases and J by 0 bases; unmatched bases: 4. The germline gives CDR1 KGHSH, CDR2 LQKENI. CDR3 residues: CASSPPVQGANTGELFF. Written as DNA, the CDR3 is TGTGCCAGCTCACCACCGGTCCAGGGGGCGAACACCGGGGAGCTGTTTTTT.

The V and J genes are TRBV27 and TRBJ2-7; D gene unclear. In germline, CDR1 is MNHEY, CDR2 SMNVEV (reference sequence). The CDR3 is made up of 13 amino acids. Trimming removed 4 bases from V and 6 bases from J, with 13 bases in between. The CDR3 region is CASSSDWVGEQYF. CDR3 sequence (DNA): TGTGCCAGCAGTTCTGACTGGGTCGGCGAGCAGTACTTC.

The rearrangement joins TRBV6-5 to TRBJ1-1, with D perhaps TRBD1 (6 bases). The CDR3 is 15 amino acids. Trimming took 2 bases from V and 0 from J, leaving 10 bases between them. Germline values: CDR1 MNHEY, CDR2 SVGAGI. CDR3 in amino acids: CASSYQGIMNTEAFF. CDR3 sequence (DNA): TGTGCCAGCAGTTACCAGGGGATCATGAACACTGAAGCTTTCTTT.

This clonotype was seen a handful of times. DNA of the CDR3: TGTGCCACCAGTGATCGATGGGACAGGGGTTCGGAGACCCAGTACTTC. Translating it yields CATSDRWDRGSETQYF. The chain employs TRBV24-1 and TRBJ2-5; 10 bases map to TRBD1. The CDR3 contains 16 residues. V lost 3 bases and J lost 5; bases outside the gene matches: 8. Germline V CDR1 and CDR2: KGHDR, SFDVKD.

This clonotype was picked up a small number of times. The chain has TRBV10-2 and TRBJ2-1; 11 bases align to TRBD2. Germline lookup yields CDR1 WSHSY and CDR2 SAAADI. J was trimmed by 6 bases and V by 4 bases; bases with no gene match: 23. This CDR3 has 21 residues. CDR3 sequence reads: CASSVLSVRLAGGRVGNEQFF. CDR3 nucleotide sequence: TGCGCCAGCAGTGTCTTGTCAGTGCGGCTAGCGGGGGGTAGGGTGGGCAATGAGCAGTTCTTC.

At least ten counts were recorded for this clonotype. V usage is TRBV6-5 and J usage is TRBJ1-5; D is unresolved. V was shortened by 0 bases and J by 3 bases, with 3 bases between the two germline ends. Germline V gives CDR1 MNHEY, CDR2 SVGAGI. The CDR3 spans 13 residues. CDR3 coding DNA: TGTGCCAGCAGTTACTCGCCCAATCAGCCCCAGCATTTT. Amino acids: CASSYSPNQPQHF.

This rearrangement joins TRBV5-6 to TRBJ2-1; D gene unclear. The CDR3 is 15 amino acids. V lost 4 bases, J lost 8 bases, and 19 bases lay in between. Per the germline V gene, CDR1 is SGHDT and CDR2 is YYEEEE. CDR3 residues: CASSPTHTRYDEQFF. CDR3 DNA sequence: TGTGCCAGCAGCCCTACCCACACCAGGTACGATGAGCAGTTCTTC.

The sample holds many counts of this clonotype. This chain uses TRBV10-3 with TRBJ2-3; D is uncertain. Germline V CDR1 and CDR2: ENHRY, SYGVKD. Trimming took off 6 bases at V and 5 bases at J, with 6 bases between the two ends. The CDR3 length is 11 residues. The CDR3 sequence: CAISPGDTQYF. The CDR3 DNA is TGTGCCATCAGCCCAGGAGATACGCAGTATTTT.

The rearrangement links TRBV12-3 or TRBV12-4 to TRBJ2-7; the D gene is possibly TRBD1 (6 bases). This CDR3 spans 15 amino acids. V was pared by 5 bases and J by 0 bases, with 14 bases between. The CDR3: CASSRGQTHSYEQYF. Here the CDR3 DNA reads TGTGCCAGCAGTCGTGGACAGACTCACTCCTACGAGCAGTACTTC.

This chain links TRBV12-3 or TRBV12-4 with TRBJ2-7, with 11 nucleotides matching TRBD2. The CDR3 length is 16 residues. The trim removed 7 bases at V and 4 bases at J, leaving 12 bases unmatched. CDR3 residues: CASTRGGTSGTYEQYF. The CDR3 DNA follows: TGTGCCAGCACCCGTGGGGGGACTAGCGGAACGTACGAGCAGTACTTC.

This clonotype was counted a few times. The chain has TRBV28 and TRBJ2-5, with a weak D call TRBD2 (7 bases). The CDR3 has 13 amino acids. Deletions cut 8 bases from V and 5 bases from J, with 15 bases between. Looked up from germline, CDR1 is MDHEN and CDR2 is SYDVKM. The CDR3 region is CASRRGGAETQYF. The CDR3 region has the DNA TGTGCCAGCCGGAGAGGGGGGGCCGAGACCCAGTACTTC.

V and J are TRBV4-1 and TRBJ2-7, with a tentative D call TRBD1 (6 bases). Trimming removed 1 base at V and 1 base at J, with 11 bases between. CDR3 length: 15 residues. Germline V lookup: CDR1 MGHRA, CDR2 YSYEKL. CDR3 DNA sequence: TGCGCCAGCAGCCAAGCCCTACAGGGTTCCTACGAGCAGTACGTC. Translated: CASSQALQGSYEQYV.

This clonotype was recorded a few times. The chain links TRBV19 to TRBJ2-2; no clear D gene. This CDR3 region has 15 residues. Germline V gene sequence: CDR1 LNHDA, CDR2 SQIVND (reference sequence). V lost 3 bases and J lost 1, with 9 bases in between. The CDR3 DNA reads TGTGCCAGTAGTATTATGAGAGGGAACACCGGGGAGCTGTTTTTT. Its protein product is CASSIMRGNTGELFF.

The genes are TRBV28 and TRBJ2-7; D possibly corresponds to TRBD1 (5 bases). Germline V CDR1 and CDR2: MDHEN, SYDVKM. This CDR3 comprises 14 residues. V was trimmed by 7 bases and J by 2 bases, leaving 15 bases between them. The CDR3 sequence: CASKPPGPTYEQYV. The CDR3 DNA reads TGTGCCAGCAAACCCCCAGGGCCAACCTACGAGCAGTACGTC.